These 30 T cell receptor beta chains share one sample of origin, sequenced in a study of cytomegalovirus exposure and HLA in healthy donors. PCR involved 60 Vbeta and 13 Jbeta primers. Only in-frame clones appear in the TCRdb table, and some are missing; sequencing was by immunoSEQ multiplex PCR. Here the sample spans almost 65,000 clones, about three quarters being singletons. Sequences were obtained from PBMCs. These receptors were taken from a male donor in good health and CMV-seropositive.

CDR3 bases: TGTGCCAGCAGCCCGAGTAACACCGGGGAGCTGTTTTTT. Encoded protein: CASSPSNTGELFF. This chain links TRBV7-7 with TRBJ2-2, with no clear D. Trimming stripped 5 bases from V and 2 bases from J, with 6 bases between. The germline gives CDR1 SSHAT, CDR2 FNYEAQ (reference sequence). The CDR3 contains 13 residues.

This clone was counted a few times. The chain uses TRBV5-6 and TRBJ1-2, with D unresolved. Trimming cost V 5 bases and J 6 bases, with 8 bases left between them. CDR1 is SGHDT, CDR2 YYEEEE, per germline. This CDR3 comprises 11 residues. CDR3 in amino acids: CASRYSDGYTF. In DNA form, the CDR3 reads TGTGCCAGCAGATACTCGGATGGCTACACCTTC.

The chain recombines TRBV11-2 with TRBJ1-6; 7 bases match TRBD1. CDR3 length: 17 residues. V lost 5 bases, J lost 2 bases, and 9 bases stayed unmatched. CDR1 SGHAT and CDR2 FQNNGV come from the germline V gene. The CDR3 DNA follows: TGTGCCAGCAGCCCCGGGACAGTCAGCCCCTATAATTCACCCCTCCACTTT. Protein sequence: CASSPGTVSPYNSPLHF.

J is TRBJ1-3 and V is TRBV19; 7 bases map to TRBD1. This CDR3 contains 14 residues. The trim removed 8 bases at V and 0 bases at J, leaving 4 bases unmatched. Germline CDR1 reads LNHDA; CDR2 reads SQIVND (reference sequence). The CDR3 reads CASRQGSSGNTIYF. DNA of the CDR3: TGTGCCAGTCGACAGGGCTCCTCTGGAAACACCATATATTTT.

This clone was seen more than once but under ten times. The chain recombines TRBV6-6 with TRBJ1-5, with a weak D call TRBD1 (6 bases). Trimming pared 6 bases from V and 3 bases from J, leaving 9 bases between. CDR3 length equals 13 residues. CDR1 is MNHNY, CDR2 SVGAGI, per germline (reference sequence). In DNA form, the CDR3 reads TGTGCCAGCAGATGGACAGTCAATCAGCCCCAGCATTTT. This sequence encodes CASRWTVNQPQHF.

The rearrangement uses TRBV6-4 and TRBJ2-7; 10 bases fit TRBD1. The CDR3 has 16 residues. Germline trimming cut 5 bases from V and 3 bases from J; bases unmatched to any gene: 10. CDR1 is MRHNA and CDR2 is SNTAGT in the germline V gene. The CDR3 protein is CASSFPGQGICYEQYF. The CDR3 DNA sequence: TGTGCCAGCAGTTTCCCGGGACAGGGGATTTGCTACGAGCAGTACTTC.

This clone was counted only a few times. The chain combines TRBV6-5 with TRBJ2-1; 7 nucleotides align to TRBD1. Germline V CDR1 and CDR2: MNHEY, SVGAGI. J was trimmed by 0 bases and V by 5 bases; bases with no gene match: 1. This CDR3 comprises 14 residues. The CDR3 sequence is CASSRGPSYNEQFF. Written as DNA, the CDR3 is TGTGCCAGCAGTAGGGGGCCCTCCTACAATGAGCAGTTCTTC.

This chain connects TRBV5-3 to TRBJ1-2; D not resolved. TRBV5-3 falls under the ORF class, with uncertain function. The CDR3 is 12 amino acids. The V end was cut by 2 bases, the J end by 8 bases, with 10 bases between. CDR3 protein: CARSLNTKGYTF. CDR3 sequence (DNA): TGTGCCAGAAGCTTAAACACAAAGGGCTACACCTTC.

The table lists this clone with a few counts. CDR3 amino acids: CASSEGDGGVYEQYF. The CDR3 region has the DNA TGTGCCAGCAGTGAAGGAGACGGGGGGGTTTACGAGCAGTACTTC. V and J are TRBV6-1 and TRBJ2-7; 8 nucleotides agree with TRBD2. In germline, CDR1 is MNHNS, CDR2 SASEGT. This CDR3 region has 15 residues. After removal of 1 base from V and 4 bases from J, the junction contained 6 bases not matched to a gene.

V is TRBV19 and J is TRBJ1-2; no definite D call. This CDR3 comprises 12 residues. V dropped 6 bases and J dropped 6 bases, with 11 bases sitting between them. CDR1 LNHDA and CDR2 SQIVND come from the germline V gene (reference sequence). The CDR3: CASSLANHGYTF. For the CDR3, the DNA is TGTGCCAGTAGCCTCGCGAATCATGGCTACACCTTC.

The V call is TRBV4-3, the J call TRBJ2-7; D ambiguous. V dropped 0 bases and J dropped 0 bases, with 9 bases sitting between them. Germline assignment: CDR1 LGHNA and CDR2 YSLEER. This CDR3 spans 15 amino acids. CDR3: CASSQDPTGSYEQYF. CDR3 DNA: TGCGCCAGCAGCCAAGATCCGACGGGCTCCTACGAGCAGTACTTC.

The CDR3 region has the DNA TGTGCCAGCAGCTATGGACACTTGAGCTCTGGGGCCAACGTCCTGACTTTC. This translates into CASSYGHLSSGANVLTF. The V gene is TRBV13, the J gene TRBJ2-6, with a possible D match to TRBD1 (5 bases). This CDR3 spans 17 amino acids. Germline CDR1 PRHDT, CDR2 FYEKMQ (reference sequence). The V end lost 4 bases, the J end lost 0 bases, and 13 bases lay between the germline ends.

The rearrangement links TRBV7-6 to TRBJ1-4, with D possibly matching TRBD1 (5 bases). The germline CDR1 and CDR2 sequences are SGHVS and FNYEAQ. The CDR3 extends over 18 amino acids. Trimming left V 1 base short and J 0 bases short, with 15 bases between. CDR3 in DNA: TGTGCCAGCAGCTTAGTAGCTCGACAGACGACAACTAATGAAAAACTGTTTTTT. Its translation: CASSLVARQTTTNEKLFF.

The chain is built from TRBV6-5 and TRBJ2-3, with D maybe TRBD2 (5 bases). The CDR3 is 14 residues long. Per the germline V gene, CDR1 is MNHEY and CDR2 is SVGAGI. V lost 7 bases to trimming and J lost 3 bases, with 14 bases between them. The CDR3 DNA reads as TGTGCCAGCAAGAGGGAATTTGGGACAGATACGCAGTATTTT. Translation: CASKREFGTDTQYF.

The chain uses TRBV9 and TRBJ2-7, with 8 bases that match TRBD1. V lost 2 bases and J lost 2; bases outside the gene matches: 9. This CDR3 has 16 residues. Germline V gene lookup returns CDR1 SGDLS and CDR2 YYNGEE. The CDR3 loop is CASSVDRATKTYEQYF. The CDR3 nucleotides read TGTGCCAGCAGCGTGGACAGGGCCACAAAAACCTACGAGCAGTACTTC.

The chain recombines TRBV18 with TRBJ2-1, with unresolved D. This CDR3 comprises 16 residues. The V gene lost 1 base and the J gene lost 0 bases, with 10 bases spanning the gap. From germline, CDR1 is KGHSH and CDR2 LQKENI. Written as DNA, the CDR3 is TGTGCCAGCTCACCACTTTCAAGCACCTCCTACAATGAGCAGTTCTTC. The encoded protein is CASSPLSSTSYNEQFF.

The chain joins TRBV30 to TRBJ1-5; D ambiguous. The V end was cut by 3 bases, the J end by 4 bases, with 10 bases between. Germline lookup yields CDR1 GTSNPN and CDR2 SVGIG (reference sequence). The CDR3 runs to 13 residues. The CDR3 loop is CAWSARVNQPQHF. The CDR3 nucleotides are TGTGCCTGGAGCGCTAGAGTAAATCAGCCCCAGCATTTT.

This clone was observed once. The chain recombines TRBV19 with TRBJ1-1; D not resolved. CDR1 and CDR2 from the germline V gene are LNHDA and SQIVND (reference sequence). The CDR3 is 13 residues long. Trimming removed 3 bases at V and 4 bases at J, with 9 bases between. The CDR3 reads CASSMLGATEAFF. The CDR3 DNA reads as TGTGCCAGTAGTATGTTGGGCGCCACTGAAGCTTTCTTT.

The table lists this clone with a few counts. This sequence joins TRBV11-1 and TRBJ2-7; TRBD2 matches 7 bases. The junction had 5 bases not matched to a gene; V was cut back by 3 bases and J by 0 bases. The CDR3 is 15 residues long. Germline CDR1 and CDR2: SGHAT and FQDESV (reference sequence). CDR3 coding DNA: TGTGCCAGCAGCTTTGGGGGGGTCCCCTCCTACGAGCAGTACTTC. It translates to CASSFGGVPSYEQYF.

This chain uses TRBV6-4 with TRBJ2-3; 8 positions match TRBD1. The V and J ends lost 5 bases and 4 bases, in that order; junction bases with no gene match: 11. The length of the CDR3 is 16 residues. In germline, CDR1 is MRHNA, CDR2 SNTAGT. CDR3 residues: CASSFLTGVRADTQYF. DNA for the CDR3: TGTGCCAGCAGTTTTCTGACAGGGGTAAGGGCAGATACGCAGTATTTT.

This chain joins TRBV18 and TRBJ2-2; TRBD2 is a possible D gene (6 bases). The V gene's germline CDR1 is KGHSH and CDR2 LQKENI. This CDR3 is built from 15 residues. V lost 6 bases to trimming and J lost 4 bases, with 15 bases between them. CDR3 nucleotide sequence: TGTGCCAGCTCGTCGGGACTCTCGGGCACCGGGGAGCTGTTTTTT. This sequence encodes CASSSGLSGTGELFF.

This rearrangement joins TRBV7-9 to TRBJ1-3; 11 nucleotides match TRBD1. V lost 5 bases, J lost 2 bases, and 2 bases stayed unmatched. The CDR3 sequence is 15 residues long. Germline V gene data show CDR1 as SEHNR and CDR2 as FQNEAQ (reference sequence). The CDR3 bases are TGTGCCAGCAGCACGGGACAGGGGGCTGGAAACACCATATATTTT. Translation: CASSTGQGAGNTIYF.

CDR3 amino acids: CASSSDREGEKLFF. The CDR3 bases are TGTGCCAGCAGCTCGGACAGGGAAGGAGAAAAACTGTTTTTT. J is TRBJ1-4 and V is TRBV7-6, with 8 bases identical to TRBD1. CDR1 is SGHVS and CDR2 is FNYEAQ in the germline V gene. The CDR3 has 14 amino acids. Trimming removed 4 bases from V and 8 bases from J; junction bases left unmatched: 6.

CDR3: CARSAGSQETQYF. The DNA for the CDR3 is TGTGCCAGAAGCGCGGGCAGCCAAGAGACCCAGTACTTC. The genes are TRBV5-3 and TRBJ2-5; TRBD2 is a possible D gene (5 bases). TRBV5-3 is treated as an ORF (open reading frame) with a function not yet certain. Between the trimmed V and J ends, which lost 4 bases and 1 base, there was a span of 8 bases. This CDR3 contains 13 residues.

The chain recombines TRBV6-5 with TRBJ1-6, with 9 bases that match TRBD1. The germline V gene has CDR1 MNHEY and CDR2 SVGAGI. Losses at the gene ends were 6 bases for V and 10 bases for J; bases not matched to a gene: 7. This CDR3 contains 14 residues. The CDR3 nucleotides read TGTGCCAGCAGCATCGGGGACAGGGAGTCACCCCTCCACTTT. Residues: CASSIGDRESPLHF.

The V call is TRBV27, the J call TRBJ2-2; 8 positions agree with TRBD1. CDR1 and CDR2 (germline): MNHEY, SMNVEV (reference sequence). The CDR3 has 14 residues. V shed 4 bases, J shed 4 bases, and the junction held 2 bases outside the gene matches. The CDR3 nucleotides are TGTGCCAGCAGTTCGACAGGGGCCACCGGGGAGCTGTTTTTT. Amino acids: CASSSTGATGELFF.

This chain connects TRBV4-1 to TRBJ1-1; D gene uncertain. The CDR3 runs to 14 residues. With 1 base removed from V and 0 bases from J, the gap between germline ends came to 6 bases. Germline-derived CDR1 and CDR2 are MGHRA and YSYEKL. CDR3 sequence (DNA): TGCGCCAGCAGCCAAGTTCAGATGAACACTGAAGCTTTCTTT. Its translation is CASSQVQMNTEAFF.

The chain employs TRBV27 and TRBJ1-2, with D uncertain. CDR1 and CDR2 from the germline V gene are MNHEY and SMNVEV (reference sequence). Between the trimmed V and J ends, which lost 2 bases and 4 bases, there was a span of 8 bases. This CDR3 is 13 amino acids long. The CDR3 DNA is TGTGCCAGCAGTTTAGGGCCAGTCTATGGCTACACCTTC. It encodes CASSLGPVYGYTF.

This sequence joins TRBV4-1 and TRBJ1-5, with 11 bases aligning to TRBD1. The ends lost 1 base at V and 7 bases at J; junction bases unmatched: 3. The CDR3 runs 15 residues. Germline loops: CDR1 MGHRA, CDR2 YSYEKL. The CDR3 DNA reads as TGCGCCAGCAGCCAAGCCGGGACAGGGGGACAGCCCCAGCATTTT. Translation: CASSQAGTGGQPQHF.

This chain joins TRBV7-9 and TRBJ1-6; 10 bases line up with TRBD1. Unmatched junction bases numbered 4, after V lost 5 bases and J lost 9 bases. Germline V gene sequence: CDR1 SEHNR, CDR2 FQNEAQ (reference sequence). The CDR3 runs 14 residues. In DNA, the CDR3 is TGTGCCAGCAGCGAGACAGGGGGCAGTTCACCCCTCCACTTT. Its protein product is CASSETGGSSPLHF.